Presented here are 22 T cell receptor beta chains from one specimen sequenced in a study of blood T cell repertoires in COVID-19. Assay used: immunoSEQ multiplex PCR; TCRdb lists only in-frame clones, some missing. This sample carries some 220,000 clones, around 82% of them seen once, and the ten largest clones take more than 2.5%. The sequenced sample consisted of peripheral blood. These receptors came from a young woman who had recovered from COVID-19.

The gene calls are TRBV3-1 (or the pseudogene TRBV3-2) and TRBJ2-1, with 9 bases aligning to TRBD2. The J segment lost 10 bases and the V segment lost 0 bases, leaving 10 bases of the junction unmatched. Germline CDR1 LGHDT, CDR2 YNNKEL (reference sequence). This CDR3 is built from 16 residues. The CDR3 DNA is TGTGCCAGCAGCCAAGATCTAGGCGGGAGGGCGAGAGAGCAGTTCTTC. Translating gives CASSQDLGGRAREQFF.

The chain uses TRBV9 and TRBJ1-6; D is unresolved. The germline V gene has CDR1 SGDLS and CDR2 YYNGEE. V lost 0 bases and J lost 5, with 6 bases in between. The CDR3 sequence is 14 residues long. CDR3 amino acids: CASSVGRDNSPLHF. In DNA, the CDR3 is TGTGCCAGCAGCGTAGGAAGAGATAATTCACCCCTCCACTTT.

The chain's CDR3 is CASRVGLAVANEQFF. CDR3 DNA: TGTGCCAGCAGAGTGGGACTAGCGGTTGCCAATGAGCAGTTCTTC. The chain recombines TRBV5-4 with TRBJ2-1, with 11 bases aligning to TRBD2. The V and J ends lost 5 bases and 6 bases, in that order; junction bases with no gene match: 7. The CDR3 sequence is 15 residues long. The germline V gene encodes CDR1 SGHNT and CDR2 YYREEE (reference sequence).

This chain connects TRBV27 to TRBJ1-5; D call uncertain. The germline gives CDR1 MNHEY, CDR2 SMNVEV (reference sequence). The CDR3 spans 14 residues. V dropped 4 bases and J dropped 3 bases, with 10 bases sitting between them. In DNA, the CDR3 is TGTGCCAGCAGTTCGGCAGGTAACAATCAGCCCCAGCATTTT. This translates into CASSSAGNNQPQHF.

The chain uses TRBV27 and TRBJ2-3, with 10 bases lining up with TRBD2. This CDR3 has 14 residues. Germline assignment: CDR1 MNHEY and CDR2 SMNVEV (reference sequence). Trimming removed 8 bases from V and 4 bases from J; junction bases left unmatched: 6. This CDR3 reads CASAASGSPDTQYF. CDR3 DNA sequence: TGTGCCAGCGCTGCTAGCGGGAGCCCAGATACGCAGTATTTT.

The chain has TRBV5-4 and TRBJ2-7, with 11 bases aligning to TRBD2. Germline V gene sequence: CDR1 SGHNT, CDR2 YYREEE (reference sequence). The V gene end was trimmed by 5 bases and the J gene end by 1 base; junction bases not matched to a gene: 5. There are 15 residues in the CDR3. The CDR3 is CASRLAGGASYEQYF. CDR3 DNA sequence: TGTGCCAGCAGATTAGCGGGAGGGGCATCCTACGAGCAGTACTTC.

This rearrangement joins TRBV12-3 or TRBV12-4 to TRBJ2-7; no definite D call. Trimming took off 2 bases at V and 3 bases at J, with 5 bases between the two ends. This CDR3 is 12 amino acids long. CDR3 residues: CASSLSVYEQYF. The DNA of the CDR3 is TGTGCCAGCAGTTTATCCGTCTACGAGCAGTACTTC.

The chain recombines TRBV10-3 with TRBJ1-1; 7 bases agree with TRBD1. Per germline, CDR1 ENHRY and CDR2 SYGVKD. This CDR3 has 15 residues. With 2 bases clipped from V and 5 bases from J, the junction kept 8 bases outside the gene matches. The CDR3 coding sequence is TGTGCCATCAGTGAGCCCCAGGGGGTTGGGACTGAAGCTTTCTTT. Residues: CAISEPQGVGTEAFF.

The rearrangement uses TRBV5-1 and TRBJ2-6, with TRBD1 matching over 7 bases. Germline V gene data show CDR1 as SGHRS and CDR2 as YFSETQ. The CDR3 consists of 17 residues. Trimming took 4 bases from V and 0 from J; bases not matched to a gene: 7. The CDR3 loop is CASSKDRPGSGANVLTF. The CDR3 DNA reads as TGCGCCAGCAGCAAGGACAGGCCCGGCTCTGGGGCCAACGTCCTGACTTTC.

This chain uses TRBV28 with TRBJ1-6; D might be TRBD1 (6 bases). The CDR3 consists of 14 residues. From germline, CDR1 is MDHEN and CDR2 SYDVKM. Trimming removed 6 bases at V and 8 bases at J, with 14 bases between. CDR3 bases: TGTGCCAGCAGATGGGGGGGCCCGGATTCACCCCTCCACTTT. Translating gives CASRWGGPDSPLHF.

The chain recombines TRBV7-9 with TRBJ2-5; 7 bases line up with TRBD2. V was clipped by 4 bases and J by 1 base; unmatched bases: 6. The CDR3 sequence is 15 residues long. Per germline, CDR1 SEHNR and CDR2 FQNEAQ (reference sequence). CDR3 amino acids: CASSYRLAAQETQYF. For the CDR3, the DNA is TGTGCCAGCAGCTATCGCCTAGCGGCCCAAGAGACCCAGTACTTC. The full variable domain, with the rest looked up from reference TRBV7-9 and TRBJ2-5, is DTGVSQNPRHKITKRGQNVTFRCDPISEHNRLYWYRQTLGQGPEFLTYFQNEAQLEKSRLLSDRFSAERPKGSFSTLEIQRTEQGDSAMYLCASSYRLAAQETQYFGPGTRLLVL.

This clone was observed a few times. J is TRBJ2-7 and V is TRBV7-9; D gene uncertain. V lost 5 bases, J lost 3 bases, and 5 bases lay in between. From germline, CDR1 is SEHNR and CDR2 FQNEAQ (reference sequence). The length of the CDR3 is 11 residues. CDR3 in DNA: TGTGCCAGCAGCACATACTACGAGCAGTACTTC. Translating it yields CASSTYYEQYF.

The sample holds one count of this clone. The chain combines TRBV11-3 with TRBJ2-7; possibly TRBD1 for D (6 bases). Germline assignment: CDR1 SGHNT and CDR2 YENEEA. This CDR3 spans 12 amino acids. V lost 3 bases and J 6 bases, leaving 9 bases between the germline ends. CDR3 in amino acids: CASSFRGGEQYF. CDR3 nucleotides: TGTGCCAGCAGCTTCAGAGGGGGCGAGCAGTACTTC.

V gene TRBV9 combines with J gene TRBJ2-7; 8 bases are a match to TRBD2. The CDR3 totals 15 residues. The ends lost 3 bases at V and 5 bases at J; junction bases unmatched: 10. Germline CDR1 reads SGDLS; CDR2 reads YYNGEE. The CDR3 region is CASSGRGAGEDEQYF. The CDR3 nucleotides read TGTGCCAGCAGCGGGCGTGGAGCGGGAGAGGACGAGCAGTACTTC.

The rearrangement uses TRBV24-1 and TRBJ2-1, with TRBD1 identical over 8 bases. J was trimmed by 4 bases and V by 4 bases; bases with no gene match: 5. Germline V gene lookup returns CDR1 KGHDR and CDR2 SFDVKD. The CDR3 has 15 residues. The CDR3 DNA reads as TGTGCCACCAGTGAGGGGGACAGGAGTTACAATGAGCAGTTCTTC. This translates into CATSEGDRSYNEQFF.

The V gene is TRBV11-2, the J gene TRBJ2-7, with a possible D match to TRBD1 (5 bases). V was cut by 1 base and J by 1 base, with 5 bases left in between. CDR1 is SGHAT, CDR2 FQNNGV, per germline. The CDR3 extends over 13 amino acids. CDR3 loop: CASSLAGSYEQYF. For the CDR3, the DNA is TGTGCCAGCAGCTTAGCAGGGTCCTACGAGCAGTACTTC.

This chain connects TRBV3-1 (or the pseudogene TRBV3-2) to TRBJ1-4; TRBD1 might be the D (5 bases). The CDR3 length is 14 residues. CDR1 is LGHDT, CDR2 YNNKEL, per germline (reference sequence). Trimming shortened V by 4 bases and J by 6 bases, and 12 bases separated the two germline ends. In DNA, the CDR3 is TGTGCCAGCAGCCCGGCAGGGTTGGATGAAAAACTGTTTTTT. Translated: CASSPAGLDEKLFF.

The CDR3 sequence is CASSIRQGSNSPLHF. Written as DNA, the CDR3 is TGTGCCAGTAGTATTCGTCAGGGTAGCAATTCACCCCTCCACTTT. The chain links TRBV19 to TRBJ1-6; D possibly corresponds to TRBD1 (5 bases). V was shortened by 3 bases and J by 7 bases, with 13 bases between the two germline ends. CDR1 and CDR2 from the germline V gene are LNHDA and SQIVND (reference sequence). This CDR3 comprises 15 residues.

J is TRBJ1-1 and V is TRBV7-2, with 11 bases aligning to TRBD1. V dropped 0 bases and J dropped 6; count of bases not matched to a gene: 6. CDR3 length equals 16 residues. Germline V lookup: CDR1 SGHTA, CDR2 FQGNSA. CDR3 sequence: CASSLARGTGGAEAFF. CDR3 DNA sequence: TGTGCCAGCAGCTTAGCGCGGGGGACAGGGGGAGCTGAAGCTTTCTTT.

For this clone: It may be a read error: a sequence one base away is much more abundant. Distinct nucleotide sequences in the sample also encode this CDR3. CDR3 amino acids: CASSWDRNTEAFF. The CDR3 DNA follows: TGTGCCAGCAGTTGGGACAGGAACACTGAAGCTTTCTTT. The chain is built from TRBV6-5 and TRBJ1-1; 7 nucleotides agree with TRBD1. V shed 4 bases, J shed 1 base, and the junction held 0 bases outside the gene matches. Per germline, CDR1 MNHEY and CDR2 SVGAGI. The CDR3 spans 13 residues.

The chain joins TRBV6-5 to TRBJ1-3; a weak D match, TRBD1 (5 bases). The CDR3 runs 15 residues. Between the trimmed V and J ends, which lost 2 bases and 2 bases, there was a span of 10 bases. Germline loops: CDR1 MNHEY, CDR2 SVGAGI. In DNA form, the CDR3 reads TGTGCCAGCAGTTACATAGCAGGGCCTGGAAACACCATATATTTT. As protein: CASSYIAGPGNTIYF.

The chain carries TRBV28 and TRBJ1-2; maybe TRBD1 (6 bases). Trimming took 6 bases from V and 3 from J, leaving 11 bases between them. The CDR3 spans 13 residues. CDR1 is MDHEN, CDR2 SYDVKM, per germline. Here the CDR3 DNA reads TGTGCCAGCAGGATTCAGGGGTACTATGGCTACACCTTC. Translation gives CASRIQGYYGYTF.